Following are 3 T cell receptor beta chains from one sample sequenced in a study of cytomegalovirus exposure and HLA in healthy donors. 60 Vbeta and 13 Jbeta primers were used in PCR. Sequencing used immunoSEQ multiplex PCR; TCRdb keeps in-frame clones, though not all of them. The sample shows fewer than 200,000 clones, approximately 85% of them seen only once. The specimen was PBMCs. The receptors originated from a girl aged 2-10 years in good health and CMV-seropositive.

The chain recombines TRBV19 with TRBJ1-4; maybe TRBD1 (5 bases). Deletions cut 4 bases from V and 6 bases from J, with 12 bases between. CDR3 length equals 14 residues. The germline CDR1 and CDR2 sequences are LNHDA and SQIVND (reference sequence). The CDR3 loop reads CASSTGGLDEKLFF. The DNA for the CDR3 is TGTGCCAGTAGTACGGGGGGACTCGATGAAAAACTGTTTTTT.

The chain has TRBV4-2 and TRBJ1-2; TRBD1 aligns across 8 bases. The CDR3 is 19 residues long. CDR1 and CDR2 (germline): LGHNA, YNFKEQ. Unmatched junction bases numbered 17, after V lost 0 bases and J lost 5 bases. Here the CDR3 reads CASSQEGHGTGLTEYGYTF. The CDR3 nucleotides are TGTGCCAGCAGCCAAGAGGGGCACGGGACAGGCTTGACCGAATATGGCTACACCTTC.

The genes are TRBV9 and TRBJ1-2, with D possibly TRBD1 on 5 matching bases. CDR1 and CDR2 from the germline V gene are SGDLS and YYNGEE. This CDR3 has 14 amino acids. V was shortened by 0 bases and J by 4 bases, with 10 bases between the two germline ends. The CDR3, as DNA: TGTGCCAGCAGCGTAGCCAGGGCCAGCTATGGCTACACCTTC. It yields the protein CASSVARASYGYTF.